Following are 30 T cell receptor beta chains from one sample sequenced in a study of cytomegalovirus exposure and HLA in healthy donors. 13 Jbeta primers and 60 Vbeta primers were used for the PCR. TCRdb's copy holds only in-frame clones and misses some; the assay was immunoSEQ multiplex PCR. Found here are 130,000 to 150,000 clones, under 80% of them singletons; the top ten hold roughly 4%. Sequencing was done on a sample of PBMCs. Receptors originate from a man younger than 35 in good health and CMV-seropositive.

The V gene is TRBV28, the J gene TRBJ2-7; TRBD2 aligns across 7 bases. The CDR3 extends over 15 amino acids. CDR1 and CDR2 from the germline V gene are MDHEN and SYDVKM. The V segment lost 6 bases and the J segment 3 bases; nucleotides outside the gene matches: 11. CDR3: CASSDRTRKFYEQYF. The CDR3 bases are TGTGCCAGCAGCGATAGGACTAGGAAATTCTACGAGCAGTACTTC. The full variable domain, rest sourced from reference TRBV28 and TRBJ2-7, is DVKVTQSSRYLVKRTGEKVFLECVQDMDHENMFWYRQDPGLGLRLIYFSYDVKMKEKGDIPEGYSVSREKKERFSLILESASTNQTSMYLCASSDRTRKFYEQYFGPGTRLTVT.

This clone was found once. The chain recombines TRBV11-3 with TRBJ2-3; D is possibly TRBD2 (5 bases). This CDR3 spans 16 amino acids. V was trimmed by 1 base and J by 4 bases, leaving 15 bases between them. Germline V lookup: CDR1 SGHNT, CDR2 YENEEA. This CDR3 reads CASSLGSSAHPDTQYF. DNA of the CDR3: TGTGCCAGCAGCTTAGGGAGTAGCGCCCACCCAGATACGCAGTATTTT.

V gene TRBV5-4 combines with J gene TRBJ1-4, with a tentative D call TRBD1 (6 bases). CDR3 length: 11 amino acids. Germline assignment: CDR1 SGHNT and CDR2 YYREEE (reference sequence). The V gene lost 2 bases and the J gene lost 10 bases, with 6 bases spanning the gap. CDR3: CASSFRGKLFF. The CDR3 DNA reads TGTGCCAGCAGCTTCAGGGGAAAACTGTTTTTT.

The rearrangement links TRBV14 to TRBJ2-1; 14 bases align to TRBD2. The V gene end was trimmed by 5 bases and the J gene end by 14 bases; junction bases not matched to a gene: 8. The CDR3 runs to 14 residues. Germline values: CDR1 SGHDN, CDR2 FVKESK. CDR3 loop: CASSIRLAGGPEFF. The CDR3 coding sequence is TGTGCCAGCAGCATTCGACTAGCGGGAGGGCCGGAGTTCTTC.

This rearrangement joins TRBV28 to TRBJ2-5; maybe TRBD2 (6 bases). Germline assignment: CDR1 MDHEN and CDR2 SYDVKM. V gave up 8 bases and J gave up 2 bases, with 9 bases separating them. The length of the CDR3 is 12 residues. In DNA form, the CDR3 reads TGTGCCAGCGGGACTCCACAAGAGACCCAGTACTTC. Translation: CASGTPQETQYF. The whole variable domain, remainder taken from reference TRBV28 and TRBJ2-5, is DVKVTQSSRYLVKRTGEKVFLECVQDMDHENMFWYRQDPGLGLRLIYFSYDVKMKEKGDIPEGYSVSREKKERFSLILESASTNQTSMYLCASGTPQETQYFGPGTRLLVL.

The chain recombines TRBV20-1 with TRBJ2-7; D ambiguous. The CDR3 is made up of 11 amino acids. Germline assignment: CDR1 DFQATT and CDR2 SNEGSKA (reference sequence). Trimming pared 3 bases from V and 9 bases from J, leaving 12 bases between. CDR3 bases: TGCAGTGCTAGTGACCCGACGGGGCAGTACTTC. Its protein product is CSASDPTGQYF.

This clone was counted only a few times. The CDR3 spells CASSRPGGGAGANVLTF. CDR3 DNA sequence: TGTGCCAGCAGTCGGCCGGGGGGAGGTGCTGGGGCCAACGTCCTGACTTTC. The chain is built from TRBV28 and TRBJ2-6; 7 bases agree with TRBD2. V shed 5 bases and J 2 bases; nucleotides not matched to a gene: 9. Germline values: CDR1 MDHEN, CDR2 SYDVKM. The CDR3 length is 17 residues. Combining the CDR3 with reference TRBV28 and TRBJ2-6 gives the whole variable domain DVKVTQSSRYLVKRTGEKVFLECVQDMDHENMFWYRQDPGLGLRLIYFSYDVKMKEKGDIPEGYSVSREKKERFSLILESASTNQTSMYLCASSRPGGGAGANVLTFGAGSRLTVL.

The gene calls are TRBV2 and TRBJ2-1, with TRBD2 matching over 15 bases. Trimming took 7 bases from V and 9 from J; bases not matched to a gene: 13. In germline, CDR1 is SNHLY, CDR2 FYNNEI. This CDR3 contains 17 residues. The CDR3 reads CASIRTSGGAPGLEQFF. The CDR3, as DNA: TGTGCCAGCATTCGGACTAGCGGGGGGGCCCCCGGTCTTGAGCAGTTCTTC.

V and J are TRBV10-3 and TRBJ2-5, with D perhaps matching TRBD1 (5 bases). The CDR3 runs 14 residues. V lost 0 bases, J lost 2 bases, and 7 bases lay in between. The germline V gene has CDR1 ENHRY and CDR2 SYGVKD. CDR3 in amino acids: CAISESTAQETQYF. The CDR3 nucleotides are TGTGCCATCAGTGAGTCGACAGCACAAGAGACCCAGTACTTC.

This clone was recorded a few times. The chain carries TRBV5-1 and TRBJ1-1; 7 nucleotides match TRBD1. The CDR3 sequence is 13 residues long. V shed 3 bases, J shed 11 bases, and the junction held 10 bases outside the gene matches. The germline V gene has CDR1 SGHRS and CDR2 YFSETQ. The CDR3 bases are TGCGCCAGCAGCTCTCAACAGGGGAGTGATGCTTTCTTT. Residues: CASSSQQGSDAFF.

CDR3: CASSLDRDSSNQPQHF. The CDR3 DNA follows: TGTGCCAGCAGCTTAGACCGGGACAGTAGCAATCAGCCCCAGCATTTT. The chain has TRBV7-8 and TRBJ1-5; 7 bases are a match to TRBD1. CDR3 length: 16 amino acids. The germline CDR1 and CDR2 sequences are SGHVS and FQNEAQ. V trimming: 1 base; J trimming: 0 bases; junction bases outside the gene matches: 3. Looking up the rest from reference TRBV7-8 and TRBJ1-5 gives the full variable domain: GAGVSQSPRYKVAKRGQDVALRCDPISGHVSLFWYQQALGQGPEFLTYFQNEAQLDKSGLPSDRFFAERPEGSVSTLKIQRTQQEDSAVYLCASSLDRDSSNQPQHFGDGTRLSIL.

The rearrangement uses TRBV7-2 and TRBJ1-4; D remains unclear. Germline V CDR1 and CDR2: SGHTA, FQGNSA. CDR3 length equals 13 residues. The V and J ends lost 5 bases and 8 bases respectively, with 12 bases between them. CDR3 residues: CASSLQVWEKLFF. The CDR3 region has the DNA TGTGCCAGCAGCCTCCAGGTTTGGGAAAAACTGTTTTTT.

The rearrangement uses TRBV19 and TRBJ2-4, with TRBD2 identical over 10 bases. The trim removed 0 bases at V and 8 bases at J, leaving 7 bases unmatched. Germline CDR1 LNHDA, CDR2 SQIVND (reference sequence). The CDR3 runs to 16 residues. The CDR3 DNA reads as TGTGCCAGTAGTATAGAGACTAGCGGGCGGGGTTACATTCAGTACTTC. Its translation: CASSIETSGRGYIQYF.

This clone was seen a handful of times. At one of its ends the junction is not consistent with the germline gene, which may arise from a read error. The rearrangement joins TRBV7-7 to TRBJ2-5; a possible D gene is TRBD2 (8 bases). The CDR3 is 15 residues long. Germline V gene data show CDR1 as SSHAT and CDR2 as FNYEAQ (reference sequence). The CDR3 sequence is CASSPRQGGGETQYF. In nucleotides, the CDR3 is TGTGCTAGCAGCCCCCGACAGGGCGGGGGGGAGACCCAGTACTTC.

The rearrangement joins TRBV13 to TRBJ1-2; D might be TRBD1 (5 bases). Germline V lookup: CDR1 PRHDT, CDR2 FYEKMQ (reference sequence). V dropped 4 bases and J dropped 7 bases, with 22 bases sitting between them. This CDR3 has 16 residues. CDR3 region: CASSSWDNRRGAGYTF. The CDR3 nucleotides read TGTGCCAGCAGCTCCTGGGATAACAGGAGAGGAGCTGGCTACACCTTC.

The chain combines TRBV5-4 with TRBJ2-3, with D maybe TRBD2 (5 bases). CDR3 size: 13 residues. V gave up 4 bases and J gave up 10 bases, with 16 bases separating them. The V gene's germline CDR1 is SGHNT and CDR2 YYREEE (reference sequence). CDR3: CASSIIVEGAQYF. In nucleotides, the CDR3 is TGTGCCAGCAGCATAATAGTTGAGGGTGCGCAGTATTTT.

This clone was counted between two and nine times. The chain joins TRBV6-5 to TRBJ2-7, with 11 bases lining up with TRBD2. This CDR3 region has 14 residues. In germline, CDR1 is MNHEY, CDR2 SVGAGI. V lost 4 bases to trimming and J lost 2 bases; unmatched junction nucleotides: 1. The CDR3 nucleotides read TGTGCCAGCAGTTCTAGCGGGGGGCCCTACGAGCAGTACTTC. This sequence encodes CASSSSGGPYEQYF.

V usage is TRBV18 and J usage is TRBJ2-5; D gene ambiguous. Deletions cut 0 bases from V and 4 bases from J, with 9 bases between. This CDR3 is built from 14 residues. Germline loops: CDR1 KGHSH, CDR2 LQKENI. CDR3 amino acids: CASSPPSLGETQYF. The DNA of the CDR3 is TGTGCCAGCTCACCACCGAGTCTCGGAGAGACCCAGTACTTC.

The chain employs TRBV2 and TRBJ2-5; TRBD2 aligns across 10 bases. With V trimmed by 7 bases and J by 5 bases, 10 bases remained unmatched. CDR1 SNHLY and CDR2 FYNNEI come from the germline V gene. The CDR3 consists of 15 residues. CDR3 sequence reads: CASKKERGGSETQYF. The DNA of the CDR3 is TGTGCCAGCAAAAAGGAGCGGGGGGGCTCGGAGACCCAGTACTTC.

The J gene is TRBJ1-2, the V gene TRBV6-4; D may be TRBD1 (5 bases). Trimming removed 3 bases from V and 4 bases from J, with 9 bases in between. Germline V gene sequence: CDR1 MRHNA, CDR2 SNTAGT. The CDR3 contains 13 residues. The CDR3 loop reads CASSDIGGYGYTF. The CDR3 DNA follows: TGTGCCAGCAGTGATATCGGGGGCTATGGCTACACCTTC.

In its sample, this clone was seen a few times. DNA for the CDR3: TGTGCCAGCTATAGCGGGGGTCACTCCTACGAGCAGTACTTC. Encoded protein: CASYSGGHSYEQYF. V gene TRBV28 combines with J gene TRBJ2-7; 9 bases are shared with TRBD2. V lost 8 bases and J lost 0; bases outside the gene matches: 5. This CDR3 has 14 residues. The germline CDR1 and CDR2 sequences are MDHEN and SYDVKM.

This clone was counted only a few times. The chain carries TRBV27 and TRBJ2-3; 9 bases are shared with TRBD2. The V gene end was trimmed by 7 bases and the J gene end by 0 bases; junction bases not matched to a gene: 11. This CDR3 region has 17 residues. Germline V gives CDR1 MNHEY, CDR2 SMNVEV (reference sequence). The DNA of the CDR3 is TGTGCCAGCAAACGGCGGGGGGGGAGCTCTAGCACAGATACGCAGTATTTT. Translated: CASKRRGGSSSTDTQYF.

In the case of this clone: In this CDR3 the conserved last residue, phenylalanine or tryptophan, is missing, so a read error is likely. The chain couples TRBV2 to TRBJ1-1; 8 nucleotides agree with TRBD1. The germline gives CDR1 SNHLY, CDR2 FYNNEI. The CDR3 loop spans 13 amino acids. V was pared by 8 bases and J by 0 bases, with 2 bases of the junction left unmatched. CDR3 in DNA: TGTGCCAGCTTGACAGGGGTGAACACTGAAGCTTTCTCT. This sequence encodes CASLTGVNTEAFS.

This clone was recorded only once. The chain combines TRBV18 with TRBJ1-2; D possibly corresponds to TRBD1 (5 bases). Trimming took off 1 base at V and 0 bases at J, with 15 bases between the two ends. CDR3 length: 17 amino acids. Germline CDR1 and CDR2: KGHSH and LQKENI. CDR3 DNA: TGTGCCAGCTCACCACGATCTAGGGGCCCTGCTAACTATGGCTACACCTTC. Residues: CASSPRSRGPANYGYTF.

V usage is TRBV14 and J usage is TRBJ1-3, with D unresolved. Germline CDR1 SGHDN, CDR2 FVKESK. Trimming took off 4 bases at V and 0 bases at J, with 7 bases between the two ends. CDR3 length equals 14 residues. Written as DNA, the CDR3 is TGTGCCAGCAGCCCTCCTTTCTCTGGAAACACCATATATTTT. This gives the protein CASSPPFSGNTIYF. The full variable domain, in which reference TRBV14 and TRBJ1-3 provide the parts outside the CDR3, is EAGVTQFPSHSVIEKGQTVTLRCDPISGHDNLYWYRRVMGKEIKFLLHFVKESKQDESGMPNNRFLAERTGGTYSTLKVQPAELEDSGVYFCASSPPFSGNTIYFGEGSWLTVV.

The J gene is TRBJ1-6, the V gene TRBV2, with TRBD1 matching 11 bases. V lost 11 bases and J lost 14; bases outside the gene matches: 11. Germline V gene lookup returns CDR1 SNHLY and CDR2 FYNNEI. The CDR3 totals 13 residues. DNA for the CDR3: TGTGCCGGAGGGGCGGACAGGGGGCGAACCCTCCACTTT. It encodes CAGGADRGRTLHF.

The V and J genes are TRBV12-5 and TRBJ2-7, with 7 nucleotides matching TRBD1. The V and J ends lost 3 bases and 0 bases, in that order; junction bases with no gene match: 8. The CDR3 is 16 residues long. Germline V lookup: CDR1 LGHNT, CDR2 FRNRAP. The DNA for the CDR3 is TGTGCTAGTGGTTTATTTTCTGGACAGGTCTCCTACGAGCAGTACTTC. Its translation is CASGLFSGQVSYEQYF.

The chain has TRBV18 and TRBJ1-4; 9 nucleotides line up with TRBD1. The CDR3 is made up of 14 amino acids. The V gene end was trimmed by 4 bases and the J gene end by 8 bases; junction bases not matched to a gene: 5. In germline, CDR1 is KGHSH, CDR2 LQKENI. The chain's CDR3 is CASSLGTGKEKLFF. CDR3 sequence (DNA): TGTGCCAGCTCACTCGGGACAGGGAAGGAAAAACTGTTTTTT.

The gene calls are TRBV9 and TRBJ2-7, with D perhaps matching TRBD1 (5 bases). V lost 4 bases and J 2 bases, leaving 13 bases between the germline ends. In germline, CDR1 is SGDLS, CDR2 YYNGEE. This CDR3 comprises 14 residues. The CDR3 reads CASSTKGAAYEQYF. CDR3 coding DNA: TGTGCCAGCAGCACAAAAGGGGCCGCCTACGAGCAGTACTTC.

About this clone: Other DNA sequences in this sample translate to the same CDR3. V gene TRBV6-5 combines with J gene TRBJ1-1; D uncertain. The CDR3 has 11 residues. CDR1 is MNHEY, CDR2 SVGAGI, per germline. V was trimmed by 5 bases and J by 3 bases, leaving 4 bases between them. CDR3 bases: TGTGCCAGCAGTCGGGACACTGAAGCTTTCTTT. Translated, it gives CASSRDTEAFF.